Listed below are T cell receptor beta chains from one sample, sequenced in a study of cytomegalovirus exposure and HLA in healthy donors. Assay used: immunoSEQ multiplex PCR; TCRdb lists only in-frame clones, some missing. The table lists under 250,000 clones, 65% to 90% of them singletons. Specimen: PBMCs. All receptors derive from a woman between 50 and 59 years old in good health and CMV-seronegative. Both conserved end residues are part of each CDR3. D genes are given only for firm matches. For some rows the clone size is stated as once, few or many, or as a class when expanded; others skip it.

d_gene	abundance	j_gene	v_gene	CDR3nt	CDR3aa
TRBD2	once	TRBJ2-1	TRBV5-1	TGCGCCAGCGGCCTAACTAGCGCGCCTAATGAGCAGTTCTTC	CASGLTSAPNEQFF
TRBD1	NA	TRBJ1-2	TRBV19	TGTGCCAGTAGTCTAGGGACAGGAAGAACTAACTATGGCTACACCTTC	CASSLGTGRTNYGYTF
NA	NA	TRBJ2-7	TRBV7-9	TGTTCCAGCACCCAGGCTACCGAAGGCGAAGTGTATTTC	CSSTQATEGEVYF
TRBD1	NA	TRBJ1-2	TRBV11-1	TGTGCCAGCAGCTTAGGGGACAGTGGGAACTATGGCTACACCTTC	CASSLGDSGNYGYTF
TRBD2	once	TRBJ2-3	TRBV28	TGTGCCAGCAGCCTAGCGGACCTTAGCACAGATACGCAGTATTTT	CASSLADLSTDTQYF
NA	NA	TRBJ2-7	TRBV2	TGTGCCAGCAGTGTCCGACGGGAGACCTACGAGCAGTACTTC	CASSVRRETYEQYF
NA	NA	TRBJ2-7	TRBV19	TGTGCCACCTCGACAGGCTCCTTCTCCTACGAGCAGTACTTC	CATSTGSFSYEQYF
TRBD1	NA	TRBJ2-2	TRBV7-9	TGTTCCAGCAGCCCGCGTCCCGGGACAGGCGCCGGGGAGCTGTTTTTT	CSSSPRPGTGAGELFF
TRBD1	NA	TRBJ2-1	TRBV28	TGTGCCAGCAGGAATACAGGGGGCTCCTACAATGAGCAGTTCTTC	CASRNTGGSYNEQFF
TRBD2	NA	TRBJ2-1	TRBV5-1	TGCGCCAGCAGCCCCGCTAGCGGGAGGATGTTGAATGAGCAGTTCTTC	CASSPASGRMLNEQFF
TRBD2	once	TRBJ2-1	TRBV18	TGTGCCAGCTCCCGGACTAGCGGGAGTAATGATGAGCAGTTCTTC	CASSRTSGSNDEQFF